Below, 19 T cell receptor beta chains from the same sample are listed, as sequenced in a study of STAT3 mutations in large granular lymphocyte leukemia. Antigens for these TCRs are unknown. The table came from immunoSEQ multiplex PCR; TCRdb's copy has only in-frame clones and leaves some out. Of 10,000 to 15,000 clones listed, more than 90% are singletons. Study-wide results and caveats: At least one immunodominant TCR beta clonotype appeared in every T-cell large granular lymphocyte leukemia patient.

Sequencing input: peripheral blood mononuclear cells. These TCRs come from a man aged 40-55 years with T-cell large granular lymphocyte leukemia. Some clones in this sample may be carry-over from other donors' samples.

V is TRBV7-2 and J is TRBJ2-4; no clear D gene. Germline V gene sequence: CDR1 SGHTA, CDR2 FQGNSA. The V end was cut by 3 bases, the J end by 0 bases, with 9 bases between. The CDR3 spans 15 residues. CDR3 amino acids: CASSLPAVAKNIQYF. In DNA, the CDR3 is TGTGCCAGCAGCTTGCCAGCTGTAGCCAAAAACATTCAGTACTTC.

This sequence joins TRBV6-5 and TRBJ2-5; a possible D gene is TRBD2 (7 bases). V was shortened by 6 bases and J by 7 bases, with 15 bases between the two germline ends. Germline CDR1 is MNHEY and CDR2 is SVGAGI. The CDR3 runs 13 residues. CDR3 amino acids: CASRNREGGTQYF. In nucleotides, the CDR3 is TGTGCCAGCAGGAACAGGGAGGGGGGGACCCAGTACTTC.

This clone was found a few times. V and J are TRBV7-8 and TRBJ1-1; TRBD1 matches 9 bases. The germline V gene encodes CDR1 SGHVS and CDR2 FQNEAQ. Germline trimming cut 6 bases from V and 3 bases from J; bases unmatched to any gene: 2. This CDR3 contains 13 residues. CDR3 nucleotides: TGTGCCAGCAGGGGACAGGGCGACACTGAAGCTTTCTTT. This codes for CASRGQGDTEAFF. The entire variable domain, with the rest obtained from reference TRBV7-8 and TRBJ1-1, is as follows: GAGVSQSPRYKVAKRGQDVALRCDPISGHVSLFWYQQALGQGPEFLTYFQNEAQLDKSGLPSDRFFAERPEGSVSTLKIQRTQQEDSAVYLCASRGQGDTEAFFGQGTRLTVV.

The rearrangement links TRBV15 to TRBJ1-3, with no clear D. This CDR3 has 15 residues. Germline V gene data show CDR1 as LNHNV and CDR2 as YYDKDF (reference sequence). V was cut by 0 bases and J by 3 bases, with 9 bases left in between. The CDR3 reads CATSRDIGSGNTIYF. Written as DNA, the CDR3 is TGTGCCACCAGCAGAGATATAGGGAGTGGAAACACCATATATTTT.

This sequence joins TRBV25-1 and TRBJ1-1; tentative D call: TRBD1 (6 bases). There are 16 residues in the CDR3. V was shortened by 2 bases and J by 6 bases, with 19 bases between the two germline ends. The germline V gene has CDR1 MGHDK and CDR2 SYGVNS. In DNA, the CDR3 is TGTGCCAGCAGTGAACCAGGAAGGGGGGGAGGGTCTGAAGCTTTCTTT. Its protein is CASSEPGRGGGSEAFF.

V gene TRBV18 combines with J gene TRBJ1-1, with D maybe TRBD1 (6 bases). In germline, CDR1 is KGHSH, CDR2 LQKENI. The CDR3 has 14 amino acids. Between the trimmed V and J ends, which lost 5 bases and 0 bases, there was a span of 10 bases. The CDR3 spells CASSKQGLNTEAFF. The CDR3 region has the DNA TGTGCCAGCTCAAAACAGGGACTGAACACTGAAGCTTTCTTT.

V is TRBV30 and J is TRBJ2-7, with no clear D. CDR1 and CDR2 from the germline V gene are GTSNPN and SVGIG (reference sequence). The V and J ends lost 2 bases and 0 bases respectively, with 8 bases between them. This CDR3 is 13 amino acids long. In DNA, the CDR3 is TGTGCCTGGAGTCACGCCGTCTCCTACGAGCAGTACTTC. This gives the protein CAWSHAVSYEQYF.

The genes are TRBV28 and TRBJ2-7; D is possibly TRBD1 or TRBD2 (5 bases each). V was shortened by 5 bases and J by 4 bases, with 18 bases between the two germline ends. Germline CDR1 and CDR2: MDHEN and SYDVKM. The CDR3 has 15 amino acids. The CDR3 sequence is CASSTWGVGEYEQYF. Here the CDR3 DNA reads TGTGCCAGCAGTACATGGGGAGTAGGGGAGTACGAGCAGTACTTC.

The chain employs TRBV5-4 and TRBJ2-7; tentatively, D is TRBD1 (6 bases). The germline V gene encodes CDR1 SGHNT and CDR2 YYREEE (reference sequence). Trimming cost V 4 bases and J 2 bases, with 16 bases left between them. This CDR3 contains 15 residues. The CDR3 protein is CASSPRGDSTYEQYF. Here the CDR3 DNA reads TGTGCCAGCAGCCCCAGGGGAGACTCCACCTACGAGCAGTACTTC.

The chain has TRBV5-1 and TRBJ1-4, with a possible D match to TRBD1 (5 bases). From germline, CDR1 is SGHRS and CDR2 YFSETQ. V gave up 2 bases and J gave up 5 bases, with 16 bases separating them. The CDR3 length is 16 residues. DNA for the CDR3: TGCGCCAGCAGCTTAGGGGTACTTAGAGGGAATGAAAAACTGTTTTTT. Its protein is CASSLGVLRGNEKLFF.

V gene TRBV6-5 combines with J gene TRBJ1-2; D perhaps matches TRBD1 (6 bases). The CDR3 sequence is 16 residues long. CDR1 MNHEY and CDR2 SVGAGI come from the germline V gene. The V gene lost 0 bases and the J gene lost 3 bases, with 14 bases spanning the gap. The CDR3 nucleotides are TGTGCCAGCAGTTACTCGATCGGCAGGGGATACTATGGCTACACCTTC. Protein sequence: CASSYSIGRGYYGYTF.

The chain couples TRBV6-1 to TRBJ1-2, with D perhaps matching TRBD1 (5 bases). With 1 base removed from V and 2 bases from J, the gap between germline ends came to 11 bases. The germline CDR1 and CDR2 sequences are MNHNS and SASEGT. CDR3 length equals 15 residues. The CDR3 protein is CASSEGGAVNYGYTF. The CDR3 DNA is TGTGCCAGCAGTGAAGGGGGCGCGGTAAACTATGGCTACACCTTC.

As DNA, the CDR3 is TGTGCCAGTAGTTCGCTCATTCAGCCCCAGCATTTT. Protein: CASSSLIQPQHF. The chain couples TRBV19 to TRBJ1-5; D not resolved. The length of the CDR3 is 12 residues. V lost 5 bases and J lost 6, with 8 bases in between. Germline values: CDR1 LNHDA, CDR2 SQIVND (reference sequence).

This clone showed up just once. V and J are TRBV7-9 and TRBJ2-5, with D unclear. The germline V gene encodes CDR1 SEHNR and CDR2 FQNEAQ (reference sequence). Trimming cost V 5 bases and J 2 bases, with 12 bases left between them. The CDR3 consists of 14 residues. CDR3 region: CASSHIQEQETQYF. CDR3 nucleotide sequence: TGTGCCAGCAGCCATATCCAGGAGCAAGAGACCCAGTACTTC.

This rearrangement joins TRBV5-4 to TRBJ2-5; 7 nucleotides line up with TRBD2. The length of the CDR3 is 16 residues. V dropped 0 bases and J dropped 4; count of bases not matched to a gene: 9. The V gene's germline CDR1 is SGHNT and CDR2 YYREEE (reference sequence). CDR3 residues: CASSLEASGRGETQYF. The CDR3 nucleotides are TGTGCCAGCAGCTTGGAGGCTAGCGGCCGGGGAGAGACCCAGTACTTC.

This chain links TRBV5-1 with TRBJ2-3, with D possibly TRBD2 on 5 matching bases. Trimming left V 5 bases short and J 1 base short, with 14 bases between. CDR1 SGHRS and CDR2 YFSETQ come from the germline V gene. CDR3 size: 15 residues. The CDR3 region has the DNA TGCGCCAGCAGAGAGGGAGCAAGTGGCACAGATACGCAGTATTTT. Translated: CASREGASGTDTQYF.

The V gene is TRBV13, the J gene TRBJ1-1, with D possibly TRBD1 on 5 matching bases. V lost 4 bases to trimming and J lost 4 bases, with 22 bases between them. This CDR3 contains 17 residues. CDR1 and CDR2 (germline): PRHDT, FYEKMQ (reference sequence). CDR3 residues: CASSSTLNPGSSTEAFF. As DNA, the CDR3 is TGTGCCAGCAGCTCTACCCTTAATCCAGGGTCTTCCACTGAAGCTTTCTTT.

V and J are TRBV13 and TRBJ2-7; D is ambiguous. The CDR3 is made up of 14 amino acids. Germline assignment: CDR1 PRHDT and CDR2 FYEKMQ (reference sequence). V shed 4 bases and J shed 2 bases, with 12 bases lying between them. The CDR3 DNA sequence: TGTGCCAGCAGCTCTACTTACTGGGCCTACGAGCAGTACTTC. It specifies CASSSTYWAYEQYF. Drawing the rest from reference TRBV13 and TRBJ2-7, the complete variable domain is AAGVIQSPRHLIKEKRETATLKCYPIPRHDTVYWYQQGPGQDPQFLISFYEKMQSDKGSIPDRFSAQQFSDYHSELNMSSLELGDSALYFCASSSTYWAYEQYFGPGTRLTVT.

This clone was observed a handful of times. The rearrangement uses TRBV27 and TRBJ1-2; D perhaps matches TRBD1 (6 bases). The CDR3 loop spans 13 amino acids. Trimming cost V 8 bases and J 8 bases, with 18 bases left between them. Per germline, CDR1 MNHEY and CDR2 SMNVEV (reference sequence). CDR3 in DNA: TGTGCCAGCCAACCTGTAGGGGGAGTAGGCTACACCTTC. Translating gives CASQPVGGVGYTF.